This T cell receptor beta chain comes out of a study of blood T cell repertoires in COVID-19. Background on the study: PBMCs, B-cell-depleted T cells, or T cells provided the cDNA or gDNA that made up the material.

Ages ranged from 18 to 89 years, with residence in about two dozen US areas. Cohorts were assigned according to the clinical history that participants reported. Within 2 weeks before study entry, exposed participants met a COVID-19 case. Sequencing was performed with immunoSEQ multiplex PCR; in TCRdb, only in-frame clones are kept and a portion is missing. This sample has around 340,000 clones; 85% to 90% occur once, and the top ten carry under 1.2%. Trimming took off 0 bases at V and 3 bases at J, with 12 bases between the two ends. Germline CDR1 LGHDT, CDR2 YNNKEL (reference sequence). The CDR3 runs 16 residues.

This chain uses TRBV3-1 (or the pseudogene TRBV3-2) with TRBJ1-5, with D perhaps TRBD1 (6 bases). Specimen: PBMCs or T cells enriched from blood (not recorded which). The clonotype originates from a woman aged 25 to 39 who had been exposed to COVID-19. DNA for the CDR3: TGTGCCAGCAGCCAAGACTTAGGGGGACCCAATCAGCCCCAGCATTTT. Residues: CASSQDLGGPNQPQHF.